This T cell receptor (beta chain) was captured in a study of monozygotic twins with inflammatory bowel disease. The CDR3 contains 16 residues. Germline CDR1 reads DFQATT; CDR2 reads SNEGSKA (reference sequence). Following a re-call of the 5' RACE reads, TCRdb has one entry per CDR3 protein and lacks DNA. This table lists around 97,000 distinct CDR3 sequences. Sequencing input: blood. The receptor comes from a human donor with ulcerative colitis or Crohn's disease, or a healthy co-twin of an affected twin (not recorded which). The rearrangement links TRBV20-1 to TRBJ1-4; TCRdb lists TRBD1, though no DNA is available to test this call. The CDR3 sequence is CSARDGRSATNEKLFF.